Reported below is one TCR beta chain. The sample comes from a study of blood T cell repertoires in COVID-19. The wider study: Samples of COVID-19 (acute and convalescent) were obtained from the United States, Italy and Spain.

TCRdb's copy holds only in-frame clones and misses some; the assay was immunoSEQ multiplex PCR. This table has about 200,000 clones, approximately 78% appearing once. The TCR sequence derives from a woman over 75 with active or convalescent COVID-19. The sample was peripheral blood.

This CDR3 is CAISDYPNTDTQYF. CDR3 sequence (DNA): TGTGCCATCAGTGACTACCCTAATACAGATACGCAGTATTTT. This chain links TRBV10-3 with TRBJ2-3; D unresolved. CDR3 length: 14 amino acids. V shed 3 bases and J shed 3 bases, with 10 bases lying between them. Germline-derived CDR1 and CDR2 are ENHRY and SYGVKD.